Following are 24 T cell receptor beta chains from one sample sequenced in a study of blood T cell repertoires in COVID-19. Some clones are missing from TCRdb's copy, which holds only in-frame ones; the method was immunoSEQ multiplex PCR. This table holds around 260,000 clones, roughly four fifths found once. Sequencing was carried out using peripheral blood. The receptors were sampled from a woman between 45 and 65 years old who had recovered from COVID-19.

This clone has just one count. This sequence joins TRBV18 and TRBJ1-2; 10 positions match TRBD1. Germline V gene lookup returns CDR1 KGHSH and CDR2 LQKENI. The CDR3 is made up of 14 amino acids. V shed 3 bases, J shed 4 bases, and the junction held 2 bases outside the gene matches. The CDR3: CASSPRDRGYGYTF. CDR3 coding DNA: TGTGCCAGCTCACCTCGGGACAGGGGCTATGGCTACACCTTC.

The chain combines TRBV6-2 or TRBV6-3 with TRBJ1-1; 8 bases map to TRBD1. Trimming at V came to 4 bases and at J to 0 bases, leaving 4 bases not matched to a gene. Germline lookup yields CDR1 MNHEY and CDR2 SVGEGT. The CDR3 totals 15 residues. Written as DNA, the CDR3 is TGTGCCAGCAGTTCCCGGGACAGGATGAACACTGAAGCTTTCTTT. It translates to CASSSRDRMNTEAFF.

V and J are TRBV5-5 and TRBJ1-1; D is uncertain. This CDR3 is built from 14 residues. Deletions cut 0 bases from V and 3 bases from J, with 9 bases between. Per the germline V gene, CDR1 is SGHKS and CDR2 is YYEKEE (reference sequence). The CDR3 DNA reads as TGTGCCAGCAGCTTGGTAACGGAGTACACTGAAGCTTTCTTT. Translation gives CASSLVTEYTEAFF.

The genes are TRBV5-1 and TRBJ1-2; 8 bases map to TRBD1. The CDR3 loop spans 15 amino acids. The V gene's germline CDR1 is SGHRS and CDR2 YFSETQ. Trimming at V came to 5 bases and at J to 1 base, leaving 7 bases not matched to a gene. The CDR3 region has the DNA TGCGCCAGCAGTCAGGGGACAGGCGTTAACTATGGCTACACCTTC. Its protein product is CASSQGTGVNYGYTF.

The rearrangement uses TRBV5-1 and TRBJ2-2; D possibly corresponds to TRBD1 (6 bases). The CDR3 covers 16 residues. Germline CDR1 is SGHRS and CDR2 is YFSETQ. V gave up 2 bases and J gave up 0 bases, with 11 bases separating them. In nucleotides, the CDR3 is TGCGCCAGCAGCTTACAGGGCGTTCCGAACACCGGGGAGCTGTTTTTT. Translated: CASSLQGVPNTGELFF.

CDR3 nucleotide sequence: TGTGCCAGCAGTGCTCAGACTTCAGACAGGGGAAGAGACGAGCAGTACTTC. Protein: CASSAQTSDRGRDEQYF. The J gene is TRBJ2-7, the V gene TRBV25-1; TRBD1 aligns across 8 bases. V dropped 4 bases and J dropped 5; count of bases not matched to a gene: 16. This CDR3 has 17 amino acids. The germline V gene encodes CDR1 MGHDK and CDR2 SYGVNS.

This sequence joins TRBV7-6 and TRBJ2-1; the match to TRBD1 covers 7 bases. Germline assignment: CDR1 SGHVS and CDR2 FNYEAQ. Trimming removed 6 bases from V and 9 bases from J; junction bases left unmatched: 14. CDR3 length equals 15 residues. CDR3 bases: TGTGCCAGCAGTTTGCTCGGCTTGGGGACAGTTGAGCAGTTCTTC. Amino acid sequence: CASSLLGLGTVEQFF.

The V and J genes are TRBV7-2 and TRBJ2-1; the D gene is possibly TRBD2 (6 bases). There are 18 residues in the CDR3. Per germline, CDR1 SGHTA and CDR2 FQGNSA. V was cut by 5 bases and J by 4 bases, with 24 bases left in between. This chain's CDR3 is CASSPLGGVAGGYNEQFF. The CDR3 nucleotides are TGTGCCAGCAGCCCCCTTGGGGGAGTGGCCGGGGGTTACAATGAGCAGTTCTTC.

The CDR3 DNA sequence: TGTGCCATTAAAACGGGCAGAGGGGAGACCCAGTACTTC. Translating gives CAIKTGRGETQYF. The V gene is TRBV5-4, the J gene TRBJ2-5; tentative D call: TRBD2 (5 bases). CDR3 size: 13 residues. Trimming shortened V by 9 bases and J by 5 bases, and 17 bases separated the two germline ends. The germline V gene encodes CDR1 SGHNT and CDR2 YYREEE (reference sequence).

This clone appeared a few times. The genes are TRBV7-3 and TRBJ2-5; 7 bases agree with TRBD2. The germline CDR1 and CDR2 sequences are SGHTA and FQGTGA. Trimming cost V 0 bases and J 5 bases; bases outside gene matches: 3. This CDR3 contains 14 residues. CDR3 sequence reads: CASSLTGGWETQYF. CDR3 coding DNA: TGTGCCAGCAGCTTAACGGGAGGGTGGGAGACCCAGTACTTC.

The genes are TRBV5-4 and TRBJ1-1, with a weak D call TRBD1 (6 bases). Germline V gene lookup returns CDR1 SGHNT and CDR2 YYREEE (reference sequence). CDR3 length: 13 residues. The germline V and J ends were trimmed by 0 bases and 9 bases, with 12 bases remaining between them. In DNA form, the CDR3 reads TGTGCCAGCAGCTTGGGACAGGACGAAAAAGCTTTCTTT. This translates into CASSLGQDEKAFF.

The gene calls are TRBV19 and TRBJ2-2; 9 bases line up with TRBD2. The CDR3 length is 13 residues. Losses at the gene ends were 5 bases for V and 8 bases for J; bases not matched to a gene: 3. Per germline, CDR1 LNHDA and CDR2 SQIVND (reference sequence). The CDR3 loop is CASSGAGGGELFF. CDR3 nucleotides: TGTGCCAGTAGTGGTGCGGGAGGGGGGGAGCTGTTTTTT.

The chain uses TRBV5-8 and TRBJ2-7; D is ambiguous. This CDR3 contains 14 residues. CDR1 is SGHTS, CDR2 YDEGEE, per germline. With 1 base removed from V and 0 bases from J, the gap between germline ends came to 8 bases. The CDR3 DNA reads TGTGCCAGCAGCTTGTCAATGAGCTCCTACGAGCAGTACTTC. This codes for CASSLSMSSYEQYF. The full variable domain, rest sourced from reference TRBV5-8 and TRBJ2-7, is EAGVTQSPTHLIKTRGQQATLRCSPISGHTSVYWYQQALGLGLQFLLWYDEGEERNRGNFPPRFSGRQFPNYSSELNVNALELEDSALYLCASSLSMSSYEQYFGPGTRLTVT.

The chain joins TRBV19 to TRBJ1-1; D gene uncertain. Trimming shortened V by 4 bases and J by 2 bases, and 8 bases separated the two germline ends. The germline V gene encodes CDR1 LNHDA and CDR2 SQIVND (reference sequence). This CDR3 region has 13 residues. The CDR3 sequence is CASSKNRNTEAFF. The CDR3 region has the DNA TGTGCCAGTAGTAAGAACAGAAACACTGAAGCTTTCTTT.

With regard to this clone: An end of the junction does not agree with germline; a read error may underlie this. The chain combines TRBV7-3 with TRBJ2-1; D possibly corresponds to TRBD2 (6 bases). Germline V gene data show CDR1 as SGHTA and CDR2 as FQGTGA. CDR3 length: 16 residues. The CDR3 loop reads CASSLNPIGSGHQMVF. CDR3 bases: TGTGCCAGCAGCTTAAACCCCATCGGTAGCGGCCATCAAATGGTCTTC. The full variable domain, its missing parts supplied by reference TRBV7-3 and TRBJ2-1, is GAGVSQTPSNKVTEKGKYVELRCDPISGHTALYWYRQSLGQGPEFLIYFQGTGAADDSGLPNDRFFAVRPEGSVSTLKIQRTERGDSAVYLCASSLNPIGSGHQMVFGPGTRLTVL.

The rearrangement links TRBV19 to TRBJ1-2; 12 bases map to TRBD1. The germline gives CDR1 LNHDA, CDR2 SQIVND (reference sequence). The trim removed 7 bases at V and 7 bases at J, leaving 19 bases unmatched. The CDR3 has 18 amino acids. The CDR3 sequence: CASKSITGTGGRGGGYTF. Written as DNA, the CDR3 is TGTGCCAGTAAATCGATCACCGGGACAGGGGGCAGAGGTGGTGGCTACACCTTC. The whole variable domain, filled in from reference TRBV19 and TRBJ1-2, reads DGGITQSPKYLFRKEGQNVTLSCEQNLNHDAMYWYRQDPGQGLRLIYYSQIVNDFQKGDIAEGYSVSREKKESFPLTVTSAQKNPTAFYLCASKSITGTGGRGGGYTFGSGTRLTVV.

J is TRBJ2-7 and V is TRBV5-1, with D perhaps TRBD2 (5 bases). The V gene's germline CDR1 is SGHRS and CDR2 YFSETQ. CDR3 length: 15 residues. V was shortened by 5 bases and J by 7 bases, with 22 bases between the two germline ends. The CDR3 is CASRGEEGLGREQYF. The CDR3 region has the DNA TGCGCCAGCAGGGGAGAAGAGGGTCTGGGAAGGGAGCAGTACTTC.

Remarks on this clone: Different DNA sequences within this sample yield the same CDR3. The chain recombines TRBV7-2 with TRBJ2-3; TRBD1 is a possible D gene (6 bases). The CDR3 spans 13 residues. The ends were cut back, 4 bases at V and 1 base at J, with 6 bases in the middle. Germline CDR1 SGHTA, CDR2 FQGNSA. CDR3: CASSWTGTDTQYF. The CDR3 DNA follows: TGTGCCAGCAGCTGGACAGGCACAGATACGCAGTATTTT.

The chain combines TRBV5-1 with TRBJ2-2, with 7 positions matching TRBD1. The V gene end was trimmed by 4 bases and the J gene end by 8 bases; junction bases not matched to a gene: 8. This CDR3 spans 14 amino acids. CDR1 and CDR2 (germline): SGHRS, YFSETQ. DNA of the CDR3: TGCGCCAGCAGCGACGGGACAGTAACGGGGGAGCTGTTTTTT. It translates to CASSDGTVTGELFF.

This chain links TRBV15 with TRBJ2-4, with 9 bases identical to TRBD2. The CDR3 runs 16 residues. Germline V gene lookup returns CDR1 LNHNV and CDR2 YYDKDF (reference sequence). Trimming removed 1 base from V and 4 bases from J; junction bases left unmatched: 5. The CDR3 coding sequence is TGTGCCACCAGCAGAGGCGGGGGGGTCGGGAAAAACATTCAGTACTTC. It encodes CATSRGGGVGKNIQYF.

Only one count was recorded for this clone. V usage is TRBV6-6 and J usage is TRBJ1-4; D gene uncertain. The CDR3 has 14 amino acids. From germline, CDR1 is MNHNY and CDR2 SVGAGI (reference sequence). V lost 6 bases to trimming and J lost 0 bases, with 8 bases between them. The CDR3 sequence is CASSPLSTNEKLFF. The CDR3 nucleotides read TGTGCCAGCAGCCCGTTATCAACTAATGAAAAACTGTTTTTT.

The CDR3 nucleotides are TGTGCCAGCAGCTTCCAGACAGCTAACTATGGCTACACCTTC. Its protein is CASSFQTANYGYTF. The J gene is TRBJ1-2, the V gene TRBV7-8; D is possibly TRBD1 (5 bases). The length of the CDR3 is 14 residues. V lost 3 bases and J 0 bases, leaving 8 bases between the germline ends. Per the germline V gene, CDR1 is SGHVS and CDR2 is FQNEAQ.

V gene TRBV9 combines with J gene TRBJ2-1; tentative D call: TRBD2 (5 bases). The CDR3 runs 16 residues. Trimming removed 6 bases at V and 4 bases at J, with 20 bases between. Per the germline V gene, CDR1 is SGDLS and CDR2 is YYNGEE. Written as DNA, the CDR3 is TGTGCCAGCACCGCCCGGAAACGGACTTTATACAATGAGCAGTTCTTC. It is translated as CASTARKRTLYNEQFF.

This clone was recorded at least ten times. The V and J genes are TRBV28 and TRBJ2-7; 7 nucleotides match TRBD2. The CDR3 has 16 residues. V lost 3 bases to trimming and J lost 2 bases; unmatched junction nucleotides: 10. The germline V gene encodes CDR1 MDHEN and CDR2 SYDVKM. The CDR3: CASSFRWSSGTYEQYF. The CDR3 DNA reads as TGTGCCAGCAGTTTCCGCTGGTCTAGCGGAACCTACGAGCAGTACTTC. Based on the CDR3 plus reference TRBV28 and TRBJ2-7, the full variable domain is DVKVTQSSRYLVKRTGEKVFLECVQDMDHENMFWYRQDPGLGLRLIYFSYDVKMKEKGDIPEGYSVSREKKERFSLILESASTNQTSMYLCASSFRWSSGTYEQYFGPGTRLTVT.